This T cell receptor (beta chain) is from a study of T cell repertoires in cytomegalovirus infection. Study as a whole: Carrying CMV and the relevant HLA type showed in public TCR beta signatures. Study conclusions and caveats: Of the TCR beta families, the public ones yielded a cumulative frequency that identified carriers of CMV plus the relevant HLA.

Using its own MiXCR run on the reads, TCRdb lists one record per CDR3 protein. The table includes about 770,000 distinct CDR3 sequences, 25% to 35% detected once. The V gene end was trimmed by 6 bases and the J gene end by 6 bases; junction bases not matched to a gene: 4. Germline V gene lookup returns CDR1 SGHVS and CDR2 FNYEAQ. The CDR3 length is 13 residues. The sample holds a few counts of this clonotype. Its antigen is not known. The source material was cultured CD8+ T cells from PBMCs, sampled from culture after CMV antigen stimulation. The TCR was taken from a human donor in good health (CMV status not recorded). Some clones in this sample may be carry-over from other donors' samples. This chain joins TRBV7-6 and TRBJ2-2, with 7 bases identical to TRBD1. CDR3 in amino acids: CASSYQGAGELFF. CDR3 in DNA: TGTGCCAGCAGTTATCAGGGGGCCGGGGAGCTGTTTTTT.